Each of the 15 T cell receptor beta chains below was sequenced from the same sample in a study of CD8 T cells in ankylosing spondylitis. From the 5' RACE reads, TCRdb called clonotypes with MiXCR, one entry per CDR3 protein. Counted here are 300,000 to 350,000 distinct CDR3 sequences, around 10% occurring once; the ten biggest clones make up more than 7%. Sequencing input: blood, either unsorted or a sorted T cell fraction (not recorded which). Every receptor here comes from a female donor with ankylosing spondylitis or in good health (not recorded which).

This clonotype was seen repeatedly, ten times or more. V and J are TRBV5-1 and TRBJ1-2; no clear D gene. Germline V lookup: CDR1 SGHRS, CDR2 YFSETQ. The CDR3 length is 13 residues. The ends were cut back, 3 bases at V and 10 bases at J, with 16 bases in the middle. The CDR3 coding sequence is TGCGCCAGCAGCTCGGACCCGAGAGACGACTACACCTTC. This gives the protein CASSSDPRDDYTF.

The CDR3: CASSLTGATDTQYF. The CDR3 nucleotides are TGCGCCAGCAGCTTAACGGGAGCCACAGATACGCAGTATTTT. The rearrangement uses TRBV5-1 and TRBJ2-3; weak D call: TRBD2 (6 bases). Trimming shortened V by 2 bases and J by 2 bases, and 9 bases separated the two germline ends. The CDR3 is made up of 14 amino acids. CDR1 and CDR2 from the germline V gene are SGHRS and YFSETQ.

The rearrangement uses TRBV5-1 and TRBJ2-1; 10 nucleotides agree with TRBD2. V dropped 5 bases and J dropped 8; count of bases not matched to a gene: 16. Germline CDR1 reads SGHRS; CDR2 reads YFSETQ. This CDR3 is built from 17 residues. Here the CDR3 DNA reads TGCGCCAGCAGGGTGATAGGAAGCGGGAGGGGTCTCCATGAGCAGTTCTTC. It encodes CASRVIGSGRGLHEQFF.

This clonotype was detected many times. The gene calls are TRBV20-1 and TRBJ2-2; 7 bases align to TRBD2. The germline V gene encodes CDR1 DFQATT and CDR2 SNEGSKA (reference sequence). The CDR3 has 15 residues. Germline trimming cut 6 bases from V and 7 bases from J; bases unmatched to any gene: 14. The CDR3 reads CSAAPTSVVGGELFF. As DNA, the CDR3 is TGCAGTGCGGCCCCCACTAGCGTTGTCGGCGGGGAGCTGTTTTTT.

The chain couples TRBV9 to TRBJ2-7, with a weak D call TRBD1 (6 bases). CDR3 length: 14 residues. V was clipped by 3 bases and J by 7 bases, with 17 bases between them. CDR1 and CDR2 from the germline V gene are SGDLS and YYNGEE. The CDR3 here is CASSGTQGKREQYF. CDR3 nucleotides: TGTGCCAGCAGCGGGACACAGGGAAAACGAGAGCAGTACTTC. The whole variable domain, remainder taken from reference TRBV9 and TRBJ2-7, is DSGVTQTPKHLITATGQRVTLRCSPRSGDLSVYWYQQSLDQGLQFLIQYYNGEERAKGNILERFSAQQFPDLHSELNLSSLELGDSALYFCASSGTQGKREQYFGPGTRLTVT.

This clonotype was counted only a few times. This chain uses TRBV7-9 with TRBJ2-1; 8 positions agree with TRBD1. The germline V gene has CDR1 SEHNR and CDR2 FQNEAQ (reference sequence). J was trimmed by 8 bases and V by 5 bases; bases with no gene match: 14. This CDR3 spans 16 amino acids. The CDR3 coding sequence is TGTGCCAGCAGCACACCCGGACAGGGAATCGGGGATGAGCAGTTCTTC. Encoded protein: CASSTPGQGIGDEQFF.

This clonotype came up many times. The genes are TRBV27 and TRBJ2-7, with 10 nucleotides matching TRBD2. In germline, CDR1 is MNHEY, CDR2 SMNVEV (reference sequence). Trimming at V came to 10 bases and at J to 3 bases, leaving 15 bases not matched to a gene. The CDR3 contains 16 residues. The CDR3 region has the DNA TGTGCCAACAAACGGACTAGCGGCCAACCAAACTACGAGCAGTACTTC. Encoded protein: CANKRTSGQPNYEQYF.

Ten or more counts support this clonotype. V gene TRBV27 combines with J gene TRBJ2-3, with D possibly TRBD2 on 5 matching bases. Germline-derived CDR1 and CDR2 are MNHEY and SMNVEV (reference sequence). The CDR3 is 13 amino acids. Trimming pared 6 bases from V and 10 bases from J, leaving 17 bases between. CDR3 residues: CASSFGESWPQYF. For the CDR3, the DNA is TGTGCCAGCAGCTTCGGGGAGTCCTGGCCGCAGTATTTT.

The chain recombines TRBV28 with TRBJ2-7; 11 bases fit TRBD2. Germline CDR1 is MDHEN and CDR2 is SYDVKM. V was clipped by 5 bases and J by 1 base; unmatched bases: 7. The CDR3 has 16 residues. The CDR3 sequence is CASSPIAGGRSYEQYF. The CDR3 DNA is TGTGCCAGCAGTCCAATAGCGGGAGGGCGTTCCTACGAGCAGTACTTC.

This clonotype was seen a few times. The chain joins TRBV7-2 to TRBJ1-5; D uncertain. CDR3 length: 13 residues. The V gene's germline CDR1 is SGHTA and CDR2 FQGNSA. V was pared by 5 bases and J by 4 bases, with 9 bases between. As DNA, the CDR3 is TGTGCCAGCAGCACTTACGAAAATCAGCCCCAGCATTTT. This encodes CASSTYENQPQHF.

This clonotype occurred many times. The chain links TRBV7-8 to TRBJ1-1; D is unclear. The germline V gene has CDR1 SGHVS and CDR2 FQNEAQ. The CDR3 spans 16 residues. The V and J ends lost 1 base and 4 bases respectively, with 16 bases between them. In DNA form, the CDR3 reads TGTGCCAGCAGCTTAGTCTCGGCGGGGTGGGGCACTGAAGCTTTCTTT. Translated: CASSLVSAGWGTEAFF.

The chain's CDR3 is CASSSGEGGPLNEQFF. CDR3 nucleotide sequence: TGCGCCAGCAGCAGTGGTGAGGGGGGGCCGCTTAATGAGCAGTTCTTC. The chain carries TRBV5-1 and TRBJ2-1; maybe TRBD2 (7 bases). CDR3 length equals 16 residues. Trimming pared 4 bases from V and 7 bases from J, leaving 21 bases between. Looked up from germline, CDR1 is SGHRS and CDR2 is YFSETQ. Full variable domain (remainder filled in from reference TRBV5-1 and TRBJ2-1): KAGVTQTPRYLIKTRGQQVTLSCSPISGHRSVSWYQQTPGQGLQFLFEYFSETQRNKGNFPGRFSGRQFSNSRSEMNVSTLELGDSALYLCASSSGEGGPLNEQFFGPGTRLTVL.

This clonotype was found many times. This chain uses TRBV20-1 with TRBJ2-1; 11 positions agree with TRBD2. The CDR3 consists of 16 residues. V gave up 4 bases and J gave up 4 bases; unmatched junction bases: 9. Germline-derived CDR1 and CDR2 are DFQATT and SNEGSKA (reference sequence). For the CDR3, the DNA is TGCAGTGCTAACGTAGCGGGAGGGTTTTCGTACAATGAGCAGTTCTTC. Protein sequence: CSANVAGGFSYNEQFF.

In its sample, this clonotype was seen many times. The chain carries TRBV7-8 and TRBJ2-1, with 7 bases lining up with TRBD1. V trimming: 2 bases; J trimming: 8 bases; junction bases outside the gene matches: 6. Germline V gene sequence: CDR1 SGHVS, CDR2 FQNEAQ. The CDR3 length is 14 residues. The CDR3 nucleotides read TGTGCCAGCAGCTTATACCGACAGGGCGATGAGCAGTTCTTC. Protein: CASSLYRQGDEQFF.

This clonotype has at least ten counts. The gene calls are TRBV20-1 and TRBJ1-5; D gene unclear. This CDR3 comprises 13 residues. V lost 3 bases and J lost 7, with 13 bases in between. Germline V gene data show CDR1 as DFQATT and CDR2 as SNEGSKA (reference sequence). This CDR3 reads CSASFIGGQPQHF. The CDR3 coding sequence is TGCAGTGCTAGTTTTATAGGAGGGCAGCCCCAGCATTTT.